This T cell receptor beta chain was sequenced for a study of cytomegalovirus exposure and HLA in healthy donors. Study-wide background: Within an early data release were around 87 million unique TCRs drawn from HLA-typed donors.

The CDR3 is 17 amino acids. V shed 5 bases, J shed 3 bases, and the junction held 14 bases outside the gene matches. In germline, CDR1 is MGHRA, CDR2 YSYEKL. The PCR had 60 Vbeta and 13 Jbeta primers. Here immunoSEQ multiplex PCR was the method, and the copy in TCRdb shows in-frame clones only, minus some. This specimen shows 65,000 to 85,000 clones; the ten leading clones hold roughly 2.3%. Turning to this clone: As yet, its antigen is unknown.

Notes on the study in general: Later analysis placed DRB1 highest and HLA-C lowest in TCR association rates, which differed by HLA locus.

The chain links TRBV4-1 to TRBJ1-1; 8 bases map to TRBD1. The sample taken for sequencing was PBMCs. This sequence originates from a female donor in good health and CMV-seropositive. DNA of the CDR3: TGCGCCAGCAGCAAAAAAACCCCCTCACAGGGGGACACTGAAGCTTTCTTT. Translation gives CASSKKTPSQGDTEAFF.